The TCR beta chain under discussion was sequenced for a study of blood T cell repertoires in COVID-19. Study context: Samples taken during acute and convalescent COVID-19 were collected in the United States, Italy and Spain. In each case, the material was cDNA or gDNA derived from T cells, B-cell-depleted T cells, or PBMCs.

Between the trimmed V and J ends, which lost 0 bases and 1 base, there was a span of 18 bases. This CDR3 has 18 amino acids. The germline gives CDR1 ENHRY, CDR2 SYGVKD. The Seattle site enrolled patients during active infection and followed them longitudinally. The repertoire was sequenced with immunoSEQ multiplex PCR; TCRdb's copy has only in-frame clones and lacks some. The sample lists 150,000 to 250,000 clones, roughly 80% occurring once. This TCR was recovered from a woman in her thirties or forties with COVID-19, enrolled during active disease. The sequencing input was peripheral blood. V is TRBV10-3 and J is TRBJ1-1; perhaps TRBD1 as D (6 bases). DNA of the CDR3: TGTGCCATCAGTGAGTCGAAGTCTGAGAGGGGGGGGAACACTGAAGCTTTCTTT. It encodes CAISESKSERGGNTEAFF.